This paragraph reports one TCR beta chain. Trimming left V 0 bases short and J 6 bases short, with 15 bases between. Germline V gene sequence: CDR1 SGHRS, CDR2 YFSETQ. This CDR3 spans 15 amino acids. TCRdb's copy holds only in-frame clones and misses some; the assay was immunoSEQ multiplex PCR. The sample holds approximately 380,000 clones, 85% to 90% seen once. This sample was included in a study of blood T cell repertoires in COVID-19. The wider study: Spain, Italy and the United States supplied samples that represented acute and convalescent COVID-19.

Clinical histories supplied by participants themselves formed the basis of cohort assignment. This sequence originates from a woman aged 18-30 years who had recovered from COVID-19. The gene calls are TRBV5-1 and TRBJ1-2; a weak D match, TRBD1 (6 bases). The sequencing sample was made of PBMCs or T cells enriched from blood (not recorded which). This CDR3 is CASSLAEDSPHGYTF. The CDR3 nucleotides are TGCGCCAGCAGCTTGGCCGAGGACAGTCCTCATGGCTACACCTTC.